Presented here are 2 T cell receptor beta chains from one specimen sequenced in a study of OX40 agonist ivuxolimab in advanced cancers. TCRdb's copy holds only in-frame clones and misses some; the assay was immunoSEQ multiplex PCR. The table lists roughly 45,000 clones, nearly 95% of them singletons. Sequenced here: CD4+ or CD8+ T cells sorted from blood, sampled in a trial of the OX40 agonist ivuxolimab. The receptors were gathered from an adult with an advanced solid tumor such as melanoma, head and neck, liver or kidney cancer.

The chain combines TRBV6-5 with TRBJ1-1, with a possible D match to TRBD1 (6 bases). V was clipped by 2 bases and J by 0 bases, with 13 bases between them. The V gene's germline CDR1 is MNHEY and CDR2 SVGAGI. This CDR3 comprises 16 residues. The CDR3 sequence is CASSYGGGILNTEAFF. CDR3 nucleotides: TGTGCCAGCAGTTACGGTGGGGGCATATTGAACACTGAAGCTTTCTTT.

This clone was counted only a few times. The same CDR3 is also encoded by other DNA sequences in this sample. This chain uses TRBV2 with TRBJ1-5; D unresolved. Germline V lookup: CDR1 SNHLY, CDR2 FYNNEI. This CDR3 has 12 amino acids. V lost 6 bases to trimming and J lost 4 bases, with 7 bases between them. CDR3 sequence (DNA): TGTGCCAGCAGGGGCCTAAATCAGCCCCAGCATTTT. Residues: CASRGLNQPQHF.